This TCR beta chain emerged from a study of blood T cell repertoires in COVID-19. Study-wide background: Material from acute and convalescent COVID-19 was sourced from the United States, Italy and Spain. In each case, the material was cDNA or gDNA derived from T cells, B-cell-depleted T cells, or PBMCs.

A single count supports this clone. Residents of about two dozen US areas, aged roughly 18 to 89 years, made up the participants. The CDR3 runs 15 residues. Germline V gene data show CDR1 as SGDLS and CDR2 as YYNGEE. Losses at the gene ends were 0 bases for V and 5 bases for J; bases not matched to a gene: 4. Original data processing: The authors estimated nucleated cell counts from reference gene primer amplification. Sequencing was performed with immunoSEQ multiplex PCR; in TCRdb, only in-frame clones are kept and a portion is missing. D and trimming come from the DNA, and the V and J calls and clone size come from that table. This sample yields hundreds of thousands of clones, of which roughly 87% are seen a single time; over 1.5% belongs to the top ten.

Sequencing input: PBMCs or T cells enriched from blood (not recorded which). The receptor was derived from a woman between 18 and 30 years old with acute COVID-19. The V and J genes are TRBV9 and TRBJ1-5, with TRBD1 matching 8 bases. The CDR3 DNA is TGTGCCAGCAGCGTAGCGACAGGGGAGGATCAGCCCCAGCATTTT. The encoded protein is CASSVATGEDQPQHF.